This T cell receptor beta chain was identified during a study of blood T cells in healthy people across ages. Study-level background: About one barcoded beta molecule per two T cells was the capture yield of template switching.

Total RNA, at least 6 micrograms per sample, came from PBMCs. The V gene lost 11 bases and the J gene lost 7 bases, with 21 bases spanning the gap. This CDR3 is 14 amino acids long. Germline CDR1 is MNHEY and CDR2 is SVGEGT. With a J-beta primer mix and a sample-barcoded 5' primer, a second PCR ran roughly 6 to 12 cycles. With 12 random nucleotides, a template-switch adaptor tagged each individual cDNA molecule. TCRdb recomputed calls from the 5' RACE reads with MiXCR, one row per CDR3 protein. The data contain around 1.5 million distinct CDR3 sequences, 30% to 40% of them seen just once; the ten biggest clones take up approximately 10%.

Sequencing was carried out using blood. The rearrangement links TRBV6-2 or TRBV6-3 to TRBJ2-1; D possibly corresponds to TRBD1 (6 bases). This clonotype originated in a woman under 40 in good health. DNA of the CDR3: TGTGCCTGCATTCGCGACAGGAGGAGGAATGAGCAGTTCTTC. This gives the protein CACIRDRRRNEQFF.